This TCR beta chain was documented in a study of cytomegalovirus exposure and HLA in healthy donors. As for the study in general: Unique TCRs from HLA-typed donors, 85 million to 100 million of them, were held in an early data release.

The CDR3 extends over 12 amino acids. CDR1 is SNHLY and CDR2 is FYNNEI in the germline V gene. General observations from the study: The investigators catalogued 164 TCR beta chains as cytomegalovirus-associated. Rare TCR sequences dominated, though some public TCRs recurred in many donors.

PCR employed 60 Vbeta and 13 Jbeta primers. Here immunoSEQ multiplex PCR was the method, and the copy in TCRdb shows in-frame clones only, minus some. The table shows under 200,000 clones, with about 80% occurring only once. As for this clone: Its antigen is not known.

The genes are TRBV2 and TRBJ2-5, with a weak D call TRBD1 (5 bases). The end of the DNA aligns better with TRBJ2-7, so the J call may be wrong. The sequenced sample consisted of PBMCs. The sequence was obtained from a man in his 60s in good health and CMV-seronegative. The CDR3 loop reads CASAGIVYEQYF. CDR3 DNA: TGTGCCAGCGCAGGGATAGTCTACGAGCAGTACTTC.